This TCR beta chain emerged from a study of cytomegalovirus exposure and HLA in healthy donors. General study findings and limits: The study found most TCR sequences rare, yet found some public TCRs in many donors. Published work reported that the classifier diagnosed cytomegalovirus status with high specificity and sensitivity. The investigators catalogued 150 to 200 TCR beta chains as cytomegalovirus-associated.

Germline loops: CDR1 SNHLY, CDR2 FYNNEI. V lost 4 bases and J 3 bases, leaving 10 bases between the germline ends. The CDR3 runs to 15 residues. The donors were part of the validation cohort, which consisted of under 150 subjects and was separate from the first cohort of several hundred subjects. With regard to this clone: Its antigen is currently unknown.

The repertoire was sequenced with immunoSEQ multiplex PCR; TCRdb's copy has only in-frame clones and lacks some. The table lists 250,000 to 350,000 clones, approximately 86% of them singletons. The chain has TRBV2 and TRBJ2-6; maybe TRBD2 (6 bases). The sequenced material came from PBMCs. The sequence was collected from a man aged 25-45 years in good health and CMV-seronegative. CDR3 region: CASSGAGGGANVLTF. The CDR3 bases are TGTGCCAGCAGTGGCGCCGGGGGTGGGGCCAACGTCCTGACTTTC.